This is a list of T cell receptor beta chains from one sample in a study of shared clonotypes between healthy human individuals. The assay was immunoSEQ multiplex PCR, and TCRdb's table has in-frame clones only and misses some. This sample carries approximately 400,000 clones, 90% to 97% of them seen once, and the ten largest clones take 0.32%. What was sequenced was memory CD8+ T cells sorted from blood. These receptors all come from a man between 25 and 39 years old in good health. The CDR3 runs from the conserved cysteine through the conserved F or W. The order of the fields is J gene, clone size, D gene, V gene, CDR3 DNA, CDR3 protein. The D gene is left open where the match is weak. A clone size is listed for some rows: how often the clone was seen (once, few, many), or a class if it is expanded.

J gene: TRBJ2-1; clone size: -; D gene: -; V gene: TRBV15; CDR3 DNA: TGTGCCACCAGCATCGGGGTAGCGGCAACAGCTCGATACAATGAGCAGTTCTTC; CDR3 protein: CATSIGVAATARYNEQFF
J gene: TRBJ2-5; clone size: once; D gene: TRBD1; V gene: TRBV7-9; CDR3 DNA: TGTGCCAGCAGCTCCCCCGCCTGGACAGGGGGTCGAGAGACCCAGTACTTC; CDR3 protein: CASSSPAWTGGRETQYF
J gene: TRBJ2-3; clone size: -; D gene: -; V gene: TRBV7-6; CDR3 DNA: TGTGCCAGCAGCTTTTTCACGGGAACGAGCACAGATACGCAGTATTTT; CDR3 protein: CASSFFTGTSTDTQYF
J gene: TRBJ2-7; clone size: -; D gene: -; V gene: TRBV5-4; CDR3 DNA: TGTGCCAGCAGTTCCGATGTTTACGAGCAGTACTTC; CDR3 protein: CASSSDVYEQYF
J gene: TRBJ1-3; clone size: -; D gene: -; V gene: TRBV11-2; CDR3 DNA: TGTGCCAGCAGCTTGAGAAACACCATATATTTT; CDR3 protein: CASSLRNTIYF
J gene: TRBJ2-3; clone size: -; D gene: -; V gene: TRBV2; CDR3 DNA: TGTGCCAGCGATGGAGGGGGCACAGATACGCAGTATTTT; CDR3 protein: CASDGGGTDTQYF
J gene: TRBJ1-2; clone size: -; D gene: -; V gene: TRBV2; CDR3 DNA: TGTGCCAGCAGCGGGACTTATTTTTTCTATGGCTACACCTTC; CDR3 protein: CASSGTYFFYGYTF
J gene: TRBJ2-7; clone size: -; D gene: -; V gene: TRBV5-1; CDR3 DNA: TGCGCCAGCAGCTCCACCTACGAGCAGTACTTC; CDR3 protein: CASSSTYEQYF
J gene: TRBJ1-1; clone size: -; D gene: -; V gene: TRBV6-1; CDR3 DNA: TGTGCCAGCAGTGGACAGGTGAACACTGAAGCTTTCTTT; CDR3 protein: CASSGQVNTEAFF
J gene: TRBJ2-2; clone size: -; D gene: -; V gene: TRBV4-1; CDR3 DNA: TGCGCCAGCAGCCGACCCGTGGGGGCGAACACCGGGGAGCTGTTTTTT; CDR3 protein: CASSRPVGANTGELFF
J gene: TRBJ2-5; clone size: -; D gene: -; V gene: TRBV20-1; CDR3 DNA: TGCAGTGCTAGCGGGCAAGAGACCCAGTACTTC; CDR3 protein: CSASGQETQYF
J gene: TRBJ2-1; clone size: -; D gene: -; V gene: TRBV29-1; CDR3 DNA: TGCAGCGTTTTCGGGGAAAGGGACTCCGCCTACAATGAGCAGTTCTTC; CDR3 protein: CSVFGERDSAYNEQFF
J gene: TRBJ2-2; clone size: -; D gene: TRBD1; V gene: TRBV2; CDR3 DNA: TGTGCCAGCAGTGATGTGGACAGGGGTAGGGGGGAGCTGTTTTTT; CDR3 protein: CASSDVDRGRGELFF
J gene: TRBJ2-2; clone size: -; D gene: TRBD2; V gene: TRBV18; CDR3 DNA: TGTGCCAGCTCACCGGGACTAGCAACCGGGGAGCTGTTTTTT; CDR3 protein: CASSPGLATGELFF
J gene: TRBJ1-2; clone size: -; D gene: TRBD1; V gene: TRBV2; CDR3 DNA: TGTGCCAGCAGCCGGACAGGGAACTATGGCTACACCTTC; CDR3 protein: CASSRTGNYGYTF
J gene: TRBJ2-7; clone size: -; D gene: TRBD2; V gene: TRBV6-5; CDR3 DNA: TGTGCCAGCAGTTATTCCGGGACTACCCCTAAGACGGAGCAGTACTTC; CDR3 protein: CASSYSGTTPKTEQYF
J gene: TRBJ1-2; clone size: -; D gene: TRBD1; V gene: TRBV28; CDR3 DNA: TGTGCCAGCAGTTCCGGGACAGGGGGCTTTGCCTACACCTTC; CDR3 protein: CASSSGTGGFAYTF
J gene: TRBJ2-2; clone size: -; D gene: TRBD1; V gene: TRBV4-2; CDR3 DNA: TGTGCCAGCAGCCGTCCAACAGGGGAGAACACCGGGGAGCTGTTTTTT; CDR3 protein: CASSRPTGENTGELFF
J gene: TRBJ2-7; clone size: -; D gene: TRBD2; V gene: TRBV5-1; CDR3 DNA: TGCGCCAGCAGCCCCGGGACTAGCGGGAGAGGAACCTACGAGCAGTACTTC; CDR3 protein: CASSPGTSGRGTYEQYF
J gene: TRBJ2-3; clone size: -; D gene: TRBD2; V gene: TRBV27; CDR3 DNA: TGTGCCAGCAGTCTCTACTTCGGGACTAGCCGTGCAGATACGCAGTATTTT; CDR3 protein: CASSLYFGTSRADTQYF
J gene: TRBJ2-1; clone size: once; D gene: -; V gene: TRBV28; CDR3 DNA: TGTGCCAGCACTACACCCGGGGGTGAGCAGTTCTTC; CDR3 protein: CASTTPGGEQFF
J gene: TRBJ2-3; clone size: -; D gene: TRBD2; V gene: TRBV27; CDR3 DNA: TGTGCCAGCAGTTCAACAGGGCTAGCGGGAGGGCCAGGGGCGGCAGATACGCAGTATTTT; CDR3 protein: CASSSTGLAGGPGAADTQYF
J gene: TRBJ2-7; clone size: -; D gene: -; V gene: TRBV6-1; CDR3 DNA: TGTGCCAGCAGATTACGGTCCACCTACGAGCAGTACTTC; CDR3 protein: CASRLRSTYEQYF
J gene: TRBJ2-5; clone size: once; D gene: -; V gene: TRBV11-1; CDR3 DNA: TGTGCCAGCAGCTTTCCACCTGCCGGGACTCCCTCTGAGACCCAGTACTTC; CDR3 protein: CASSFPPAGTPSETQYF
J gene: TRBJ2-7; clone size: -; D gene: TRBD2; V gene: TRBV19; CDR3 DNA: TGTGCCAGTAGTATCCCAGTTTTAAGGCGGGAGTCCTACGAGCAGTACTTC; CDR3 protein: CASSIPVLRRESYEQYF
J gene: TRBJ2-5; clone size: -; D gene: TRBD2; V gene: TRBV28; CDR3 DNA: TGTGCCAGCAGACTAGCGGGAGAGGAGACCCAGTACTTC; CDR3 protein: CASRLAGEETQYF
J gene: TRBJ2-3; clone size: once; D gene: TRBD2; V gene: TRBV30; CDR3 DNA: TGTGCCTGGAGCGCTCTCGGGACTAGCGGGGATACGCAGTATTTT; CDR3 protein: CAWSALGTSGDTQYF
J gene: TRBJ2-3; clone size: -; D gene: -; V gene: TRBV10-3; CDR3 DNA: TGTGCCATAAACCGGGAGAACGCAGATACGCAGTATTTT; CDR3 protein: CAINRENADTQYF
J gene: TRBJ2-3; clone size: -; D gene: -; V gene: TRBV10-2; CDR3 DNA: TGCGCCAGCAGTGAGGTCAGCACAGATACGCAGTATTTT; CDR3 protein: CASSEVSTDTQYF
J gene: TRBJ1-2; clone size: -; D gene: -; V gene: TRBV2; CDR3 DNA: TGTGCCAGCAGTGGTTTTGCGGCAGGGGGCTACACCTTC; CDR3 protein: CASSGFAAGGYTF
J gene: TRBJ2-4; clone size: -; D gene: -; V gene: TRBV5-8; CDR3 DNA: TGTGCCAGCAGCTTGAGTAGAAACATTCAGTACTTC; CDR3 protein: CASSLSRNIQYF
J gene: TRBJ2-3; clone size: -; D gene: -; V gene: TRBV29-1; CDR3 DNA: TGCAGCGTTGGCTCCGTACTCACAGATACGCAGTATTTT; CDR3 protein: CSVGSVLTDTQYF
J gene: TRBJ2-7; clone size: -; D gene: -; V gene: TRBV5-1; CDR3 DNA: TGCGCCAGCAGCTGGAAACCGGGACTCCAGACGACATACGAGCAGTACTTC; CDR3 protein: CASSWKPGLQTTYEQYF
J gene: TRBJ2-7; clone size: once; D gene: TRBD2; V gene: TRBV30; CDR3 DNA: TGTGCCTGGAGTGACGATCTAGCGGGAGTAATCAACGAGCAGTACTTC; CDR3 protein: CAWSDDLAGVINEQYF
J gene: TRBJ2-3; clone size: once; D gene: TRBD1; V gene: TRBV5-6; CDR3 DNA: TGTGCCAGCAGCTTAGGACAGGGCCCCACAGATACGCAGTATTTT; CDR3 protein: CASSLGQGPTDTQYF
J gene: TRBJ2-1; clone size: -; D gene: -; V gene: TRBV20-1; CDR3 DNA: TGCAGTGCTGCCAAGAATGAGCAGTTCTTC; CDR3 protein: CSAAKNEQFF
J gene: TRBJ1-3; clone size: -; D gene: -; V gene: TRBV13; CDR3 DNA: TGTGCCAGCGGGCTGAGCTCTGGAAACACCATATATTTT; CDR3 protein: CASGLSSGNTIYF
J gene: TRBJ2-7; clone size: -; D gene: TRBD1; V gene: TRBV5-4; CDR3 DNA: TGTGCCAGCAGCTTGAGGACAGGCTCCTACGAGCAGTACTTC; CDR3 protein: CASSLRTGSYEQYF
J gene: TRBJ2-7; clone size: -; D gene: TRBD2; V gene: TRBV4-2; CDR3 DNA: TGTGCCAGCAGCCGAATTTCGGCCACAGAGCGGGGATCCTACGAGCAGTACTTC; CDR3 protein: CASSRISATERGSYEQYF
J gene: TRBJ2-7; clone size: once; D gene: -; V gene: TRBV25-1; CDR3 DNA: TGTGCCAGCAGTGATTGGCAGGGGGGGGACGAGCAGTACTTC; CDR3 protein: CASSDWQGGDEQYF
J gene: TRBJ2-3; clone size: once; D gene: -; V gene: TRBV4-1; CDR3 DNA: TGCGCCAGCAGCCCTGGACTCGGGGCAGATACGCAGTATTTT; CDR3 protein: CASSPGLGADTQYF
J gene: TRBJ1-4; clone size: -; D gene: TRBD1; V gene: TRBV5-8; CDR3 DNA: TGTGCCAGCAGCTTGATGGACAGGGGCGGGGAAAAACTGTTTTTT; CDR3 protein: CASSLMDRGGEKLFF
J gene: TRBJ2-1; clone size: -; D gene: TRBD2; V gene: TRBV6-5; CDR3 DNA: TGTGCCAGCAGTTACGGGGGACTAGCGGGCAATGAGCAGTTCTTC; CDR3 protein: CASSYGGLAGNEQFF
J gene: TRBJ2-5; clone size: -; D gene: TRBD2; V gene: TRBV30; CDR3 DNA: TGTGCCTGGAGTTTTAGCGGGCCCGGGGAGCAGTACTTC; CDR3 protein: CAWSFSGPGEQYF
J gene: TRBJ2-2; clone size: -; D gene: -; V gene: TRBV7-9; CDR3 DNA: TGTGCCAGCAAGGGAATCGGGGAGCTGTTTTTT; CDR3 protein: CASKGIGELFF
J gene: TRBJ1-4; clone size: -; D gene: TRBD1; V gene: TRBV30; CDR3 DNA: TGTGCCTGGACAGGGGACAGTGGAGATGAAAAACTGTTTTTT; CDR3 protein: CAWTGDSGDEKLFF
J gene: TRBJ1-5; clone size: -; D gene: TRBD1; V gene: TRBV5-1; CDR3 DNA: TGCGCCAGCAGCGTCACAGGGGGTAGCAATCAGCCCCAGCATTTT; CDR3 protein: CASSVTGGSNQPQHF
J gene: TRBJ2-1; clone size: -; D gene: -; V gene: TRBV5-1; CDR3 DNA: TGCGCCAGCAGCTTTATCCAGCGGAGCCTCAGTAATGAGCAGTTCTTC; CDR3 protein: CASSFIQRSLSNEQFF
J gene: TRBJ2-7; clone size: -; D gene: TRBD2; V gene: TRBV4-2; CDR3 DNA: TGTGCCAGCAGCCAAGACGCGGGAGGGTCCTACGAGCAGTACTTC; CDR3 protein: CASSQDAGGSYEQYF
J gene: TRBJ1-5; clone size: -; D gene: -; V gene: TRBV15; CDR3 DNA: TGTGCCACCAGCAGAGATCTGCGCCTTCCGAATCAGCCCCAGCATTTT; CDR3 protein: CATSRDLRLPNQPQHF
J gene: TRBJ1-3; clone size: -; D gene: -; V gene: TRBV5-8; CDR3 DNA: TGTGCCAGCAGCTATCCTCTCTGGGGCACCATATATTTT; CDR3 protein: CASSYPLWGTIYF
J gene: TRBJ2-2; clone size: -; D gene: -; V gene: TRBV6-5; CDR3 DNA: TGTGCCAGCAGTAAGCGGGTGTGGAACACCGGGGAGCTGTTTTTT; CDR3 protein: CASSKRVWNTGELFF
J gene: TRBJ1-3; clone size: -; D gene: TRBD1; V gene: TRBV15; CDR3 DNA: TGTGCCACGGGAAGACAGGGGATCACTGGAAACACCATATATTTT; CDR3 protein: CATGRQGITGNTIYF
J gene: TRBJ1-1; clone size: -; D gene: -; V gene: TRBV5-4; CDR3 DNA: TGTGCCAGCAGCTTCGGGGGCATGAACACTGAAGCTTTCTTT; CDR3 protein: CASSFGGMNTEAFF